This T cell receptor beta chain was obtained from a study of OX40 agonist ivuxolimab in advanced cancers. Produced via immunoSEQ multiplex PCR; TCRdb's table is partial and in-frame only. The sample has tens of thousands of clones, 80% to 85% seen once. Study-wide results and caveats: Doses of 0.1 to 3.0 mg/kg were accompanied by clonal expansion of CD4+ and CD8+ blood T cells by week 6. Researchers did not establish what antigens the expanded peripheral T cells target.

Notes on this clone: Its antigen is as yet unknown.

V shed 2 bases and J 0 bases; nucleotides not matched to a gene: 6. This CDR3 is built from 17 residues. The germline V gene has CDR1 LGHNA and CDR2 YSLEER. The clonotype comes from an adult with an advanced solid tumor such as melanoma, head and neck, liver or kidney cancer. Sequenced material: CD4+ or CD8+ T cells sorted from blood, taken in a trial of the OX40 agonist ivuxolimab. The chain couples TRBV4-3 to TRBJ2-3; 9 bases align to TRBD1. CDR3 in DNA: TGCGCCAGCAGCCAAACCCCCGGGACAGGGAGCACAGATACGCAGTATTTT. It encodes CASSQTPGTGSTDTQYF.